The 26 T cell receptor beta chains given below trace back to one sample, sequenced in a study of identical twins. TCRdb passed the 5' RACE reads through MiXCR, listing each CDR3 protein once. Among some 710,000 distinct CDR3 sequences listed, roughly 6.2% were seen once. The sequenced sample was naive T cells sorted from blood. The receptor set was obtained from a young man in good health.

This clonotype has only a few counts. The rearrangement joins TRBV27 to TRBJ2-7, with D perhaps TRBD1 (6 bases). Per germline, CDR1 MNHEY and CDR2 SMNVEV (reference sequence). Between the trimmed V and J ends, which lost 6 bases and 4 bases, there was a span of 16 bases. This CDR3 comprises 14 residues. CDR3 in amino acids: CASRTLTGGYEQYV. As DNA, the CDR3 is TGTGCCAGCAGAACCTTGACAGGAGGATACGAGCAGTACGTC.

The table lists this clonotype with a count of one. This could be a read error, since a much larger clone is one nucleotide away. V and J are TRBV28 and TRBJ2-2, with D perhaps TRBD2 (5 bases). The germline gives CDR1 MDHEN, CDR2 SYDVKM. CDR3 length: 15 amino acids. CDR3 protein: CTSSQTQGLGGELFF. The CDR3 bases are TGTACCAGCAGCCAAACTCAAGGACTGGGCGGGGAGCTGTTTTTT.

A few counts support this clonotype. The rearrangement joins TRBV20-1 to TRBJ2-5; TRBD2 aligns across 11 bases. Germline V gives CDR1 DFQATT, CDR2 SNEGSKA (reference sequence). Trimming removed 6 bases from V and 0 bases from J; junction bases left unmatched: 9. The CDR3 totals 16 residues. In DNA, the CDR3 is TGCAGTGCAGACACCCGGACTAGCGGGCACCAAGAGACCCAGTACTTC. It codes for CSADTRTSGHQETQYF.

This clonotype was found a few times. This chain uses TRBV6-1 with TRBJ2-7; 8 positions agree with TRBD1. From germline, CDR1 is MNHNS and CDR2 SASEGT. The CDR3 extends over 15 amino acids. Trimming at V came to 5 bases and at J to 7 bases, leaving 13 bases not matched to a gene. The CDR3 protein is CASSKSQGAPGEQYF. The CDR3 nucleotides read TGTGCCAGCAGTAAATCGCAGGGGGCGCCGGGAGAGCAGTACTTC.

CDR3 region: CASRPGLGAGEQYV. The CDR3 bases are TGTGCCAGCAGGCCGGGACTAGGGGCCGGCGAGCAGTACGTC. The gene calls are TRBV12-3 or TRBV12-4 and TRBJ2-7; TRBD2 matches 8 bases. V shed 6 bases and J 6 bases; nucleotides not matched to a gene: 10. This CDR3 region has 14 residues.

This clonotype occurred many times. This chain links TRBV25-1 with TRBJ2-3; a possible D gene is TRBD2 (5 bases). The germline V gene has CDR1 MGHDK and CDR2 SYGVNS. The CDR3 runs 19 residues. V lost 3 bases and J 1 base, leaving 23 bases between the germline ends. For the CDR3, the DNA is TGTGCCAGCAGTGATCTCACTCAAGTTCTAGCTATGGGCACAGATACGCAGTATTTT. Its translation: CASSDLTQVLAMGTDTQYF.

The table lists this clonotype with a few counts. J is TRBJ2-1 and V is TRBV4-1, with TRBD2 as a possible D gene (5 bases). The CDR3 consists of 17 residues. Germline CDR1 reads MGHRA; CDR2 reads YSYEKL. Trimming stripped 7 bases from V and 6 bases from J, with 25 bases between. The chain's CDR3 is CASNPGWVSSLGNEQFF. The CDR3 region has the DNA TGCGCCAGCAATCCAGGTTGGGTTTCTAGCCTCGGCAATGAGCAGTTCTTC.

The V gene is TRBV5-1, the J gene TRBJ1-3; D remains ambiguous. Germline lookup yields CDR1 SGHRS and CDR2 YFSETQ. The V and J ends lost 4 bases and 0 bases respectively, with 8 bases between them. The CDR3 runs 14 residues. The CDR3 DNA sequence: TGCGCCAGCAGCCCTGGATACTCTGGAAACACCATATATTTT. This codes for CASSPGYSGNTIYF.

The chain couples TRBV29-1 to TRBJ1-3; 9 positions match TRBD1. CDR1 SQVTM and CDR2 ANQGSEA come from the germline V gene. V trimming: 6 bases; J trimming: 2 bases; junction bases outside the gene matches: 5. The CDR3 covers 14 residues. Here the CDR3 reads CSVKDRGAGNTIYF. The CDR3 bases are TGCAGCGTGAAGGACAGGGGCGCTGGAAACACCATATATTTT. The full variable domain, rest sourced from reference TRBV29-1 and TRBJ1-3, is SAVISQKPSRDICQRGTSLTIQCQVDSQVTMMFWYRQQPGQSLTLIATANQGSEATYESGFVIDKFPISRPNLTFSTLTVSNMSPEDSSIYLCSVKDRGAGNTIYFGEGSWLTVV.

V usage is TRBV15 and J usage is TRBJ2-7; 7 nucleotides line up with TRBD2. The CDR3 is made up of 14 amino acids. Germline V CDR1 and CDR2: LNHNV, YYDKDF (reference sequence). The ends lost 5 bases at V and 3 bases at J; junction bases unmatched: 7. CDR3 residues: CATSRQAGLYEQYF. In DNA form, the CDR3 reads TGTGCCACCAGCCGACAAGCGGGACTCTACGAGCAGTACTTC.

The gene calls are TRBV12-3 or TRBV12-4 and TRBJ2-5; 7 bases are shared with TRBD1. The trim removed 1 base at V and 6 bases at J, leaving 5 bases unmatched. The CDR3 loop spans 14 amino acids. CDR3 nucleotide sequence: TGTGCCAGCAGTTTAGTACAGGGGCGAAAGACCCAGTACTTC. This codes for CASSLVQGRKTQYF.

The CDR3 spells CASRSAGGPYNEQFF. As DNA, the CDR3 is TGTGCCAGCAGATCAGCGGGAGGCCCCTACAATGAGCAGTTCTTC. The rearrangement uses TRBV27 and TRBJ2-1; 9 positions agree with TRBD2. The CDR3 length is 15 residues. The trim removed 6 bases at V and 2 bases at J, leaving 5 bases unmatched. The germline gives CDR1 MNHEY, CDR2 SMNVEV (reference sequence).

There are many counts of this clonotype. CDR3: CASSLKGGNYGYTF. The CDR3, as DNA: TGTGCCAGCAGTTTAAAAGGCGGGAACTATGGCTACACCTTC. The rearrangement joins TRBV12-3 or TRBV12-4 to TRBJ1-2; D not resolved. This CDR3 has 14 amino acids. Trimming cost V 2 bases and J 2 bases, with 9 bases left between them.

This clonotype occurred a few times. V and J are TRBV5-1 and TRBJ2-1; TRBD2 agrees at 9 bases. CDR3 length: 17 residues. Germline values: CDR1 SGHRS, CDR2 YFSETQ. V was clipped by 6 bases and J by 5 bases; unmatched bases: 15. Here the CDR3 reads CASKRGDGSGRHNEQFF. CDR3 nucleotides: TGCGCCAGCAAAAGGGGTGATGGGAGCGGGAGGCACAATGAGCAGTTCTTC.

This clonotype was seen a handful of times. The rearrangement links TRBV6-2 or TRBV6-3 to TRBJ1-4; D uncertain. Trimming took off 0 bases at V and 7 bases at J, with 6 bases between the two ends. Germline CDR1 reads MNHEY; CDR2 reads SVGEGT. The CDR3 totals 13 residues. The CDR3 loop is CASSYSNGEKLFF. DNA for the CDR3: TGTGCCAGCAGTTACTCGAACGGTGAAAAACTGTTTTTT.

Ten or more counts support this clonotype. The chain uses TRBV15 and TRBJ2-4, with unresolved D. CDR3 length: 17 amino acids. Germline V gene data show CDR1 as LNHNV and CDR2 as YYDKDF (reference sequence). V was clipped by 3 bases and J by 1 base, with 16 bases between them. CDR3 sequence reads: CATSSNKAKLAKNIQYF. The CDR3, as DNA: TGTGCCACCAGCAGCAATAAGGCTAAGTTGGCCAAAAACATTCAGTACTTC. Complete variable domain (other parts from reference TRBV15 and TRBJ2-4): DAMVIQNPRYQVTQFGKPVTLSCSQTLNHNVMYWYQQKSSQAPKLLFHYYDKDFNNEADTPDNFQSRRPNTSFCFLDIRSPGLGDTAMYLCATSSNKAKLAKNIQYFGAGTRLSVL.

A few counts support this clonotype. This chain links TRBV10-3 with TRBJ2-6; tentatively, D is TRBD2 (6 bases). Germline V gives CDR1 ENHRY, CDR2 SYGVKD. The CDR3 loop spans 12 amino acids. Trimming removed 9 bases at V and 4 bases at J, with 7 bases between. The CDR3: CAIGGGANVLTF. CDR3 DNA sequence: TGTGCCATTGGAGGGGGGGCCAACGTCCTGACTTTC.

This clonotype has just a few counts. The chain recombines TRBV24-1 with TRBJ1-1; possibly TRBD1 for D (5 bases). The CDR3 has 13 residues. The V gene lost 7 bases and the J gene lost 4 bases, with 12 bases spanning the gap. Per germline, CDR1 KGHDR and CDR2 SFDVKD. For the CDR3, the DNA is TGTGCCACCAGCGACGCGGGGCGCACTGAAGCTTTCTTT. Translation gives CATSDAGRTEAFF.

This clonotype was picked up many times. This chain uses TRBV5-1 with TRBJ2-1; no clear D. The CDR3 has 15 residues. The ends were cut back, 5 bases at V and 0 bases at J, with 12 bases in the middle. The V gene's germline CDR1 is SGHRS and CDR2 YFSETQ. The CDR3 sequence is CASSPDPFSYNEQFF. CDR3 coding DNA: TGCGCCAGCAGTCCCGACCCCTTCTCCTACAATGAGCAGTTCTTC.

A single count supports this clonotype. The chain has TRBV5-1 and TRBJ2-5, with no clear D. The CDR3 runs to 16 residues. CDR1 SGHRS and CDR2 YFSETQ come from the germline V gene. V gave up 4 bases and J gave up 2 bases, with 18 bases separating them. CDR3 in amino acids: CASSHDVTDLQETQYF. CDR3 DNA sequence: TGCGCCAGCAGCCACGACGTGACGGACCTACAAGAGACCCAGTACTTC.

This clonotype has ten or more counts. The rearrangement uses TRBV29-1 and TRBJ2-2, with D uncertain. Trimming shortened V by 7 bases and J by 6 bases, and 9 bases separated the two germline ends. The CDR3 consists of 11 residues. Germline CDR1 SQVTM, CDR2 ANQGSEA. The CDR3 DNA reads as TGCAGCGGCCGTCTAGCCGGGGAGCTGTTTTTT. This encodes CSGRLAGELFF.

CDR3 sequence: CASRGGTGAFTDTQYF. DNA for the CDR3: TGTGCCAGCAGGGGCGGGACAGGGGCTTTTACAGATACGCAGTATTTT. This sequence joins TRBV12-3 or TRBV12-4 and TRBJ2-3, with TRBD1 matching over 10 bases. This CDR3 comprises 16 residues. Unmatched junction bases numbered 9, after V lost 6 bases and J lost 3 bases.

This clonotype came up a few times. The chain recombines TRBV14 with TRBJ2-1; TRBD1 is a possible D gene (5 bases). This CDR3 contains 14 residues. V lost 3 bases and J lost 8, with 14 bases in between. CDR1 and CDR2 (germline): SGHDN, FVKESK. This chain's CDR3 is CASSQAGQGDEQFF. The CDR3 DNA is TGTGCCAGCAGCCAGGCAGGACAAGGCGATGAGCAGTTCTTC.

The sample holds many counts of this clonotype. CDR3 residues: CASSIDLNRRDTQYF. The CDR3 nucleotides are TGTGCCAGCAGCATCGATCTCAACCGGAGAGATACGCAGTATTTT. This sequence joins TRBV7-9 and TRBJ2-3; D gene unclear. This CDR3 is built from 15 residues. Trimming removed 5 bases from V and 5 bases from J, with 17 bases in between. The germline gives CDR1 SEHNR, CDR2 FQNEAQ (reference sequence).

This clonotype was seen a handful of times. This rearrangement joins TRBV11-2 to TRBJ2-5, with unresolved D. V lost 5 bases and J lost 3, with 10 bases in between. This CDR3 is 13 amino acids long. CDR1 is SGHAT and CDR2 is FQNNGV in the germline V gene. In nucleotides, the CDR3 is TGTGCCAGCAGCCGCAGACCCAAAGAGACCCAGTACTTC. Amino acid sequence: CASSRRPKETQYF.

This clonotype was observed many times. The V and J genes are TRBV27 and TRBJ2-1; possibly TRBD1 or TRBD2 for D (5 bases each). CDR3 length: 14 amino acids. V was trimmed by 3 bases and J by 2 bases, leaving 8 bases between them. Looked up from germline, CDR1 is MNHEY and CDR2 is SMNVEV (reference sequence). The CDR3 DNA follows: TGTGCCAGCAGTTTTCTGGGACCCTACAATGAGCAGTTCTTC. Encoded protein: CASSFLGPYNEQFF.